A selection of T cell receptor beta chains follows, all from one sample in a study of regulatory T cells in long-lasting Graves disease. In TCRdb, the multiplex PCR reads were re-called with MiXCR into one record per CDR3 protein. The sample holds more than 300,000 distinct CDR3 sequences, 15% to 20% seen once. These same data were also listed under a study on T cells in Graves' hyperthyroidism and ophthalmopathy.

This sample comprised peripheral blood mononuclear cells (PBMCs), obtained at new diagnosis, from a patient treated with antithyroid drugs. The receptors here all came from a woman aged 18-29 years with Graves disease. Both conserved end residues are part of each CDR3. The order of the fields is J gene, D gene, V gene, clone size, CDR3 protein, CDR3 DNA. D genes are given only for firm matches. Only some rows state a clone size, as once, few, many or a class for expanded clones.

J: TRBJ2-5; D: TRBD1; V: TRBV29-1; size: NA; CDR3: CSVGDREETQYF; DNA: TGCAGCGTAGGGGACAGGGAAGAGACCCAGTACTTC
J: TRBJ1-6; D: NA; V: TRBV3-1; size: few; CDR3: CASSQYGTLETNSPLHF; DNA: TGTGCCAGCAGCCAGTATGGGACACTTGAGACGAATTCACCCCTCCACTTT
J: TRBJ2-1; D: TRBD2; V: TRBV28; size: many; CDR3: CASSPSPGLAGGPFYEQFF; DNA: TGTGCCAGCAGCCCCTCCCCCGGACTAGCGGGGGGGCCGTTCTATGAGCAGTTCTTC
J: TRBJ1-2; D: NA; V: TRBV9; size: once; CDR3: CASSVFDSFIYGYTF; DNA: TGTGCCAGCAGCGTATTCGACAGTTTTATCTATGGCTACACCTTC
J: TRBJ2-1; D: NA; V: TRBV2; size: many; CDR3: CASSWGDSGNEQFF; DNA: TGTGCCAGCTCCTGGGGGGACAGTGGCAATGAGCAGTTCTTC
J: TRBJ2-1; D: NA; V: TRBV7-3; size: many; CDR3: CASSLYSRNEQFF; DNA: TGTGCCAGCAGCCTATATAGCCGGAATGAGCAGTTCTTC
J: TRBJ2-1; D: TRBD2; V: TRBV6-2/TRBV6-3; size: many; CDR3: CASSYPGLAGNEQFF; DNA: TGTGCCAGCAGTTACCCCGGACTAGCGGGGAATGAGCAGTTCTTC
J: TRBJ2-5; D: NA; V: TRBV6-1; size: NA; CDR3: CASYSVGETQYF; DNA: TGTGCCAGTTATAGCGTAGGAGAGACCCAGTACTTC
J: TRBJ1-6; D: NA; V: TRBV20-1; size: few; CDR3: CSALQDSSGGSPLHF; DNA: TGCAGTGCCCTTCAGGACAGCTCTGGAGGCTCACCCCTCCACTTT
J: TRBJ1-1; D: NA; V: TRBV11-3; size: once; CDR3: CASSPRYPGNTEASF; DNA: TGTGCCAGCAGCCCGCGCTACCCCGGGAACACTGAAGCTTCCTTT
J: TRBJ2-3; D: NA; V: TRBV6-2/TRBV6-3; size: many; CDR3: CATWGLATQYF; DNA: TGTGCCACCTGGGGATTAGCTACGCAGTATTTT
J: TRBJ2-3; D: TRBD2; V: TRBV15; size: many; CDR3: CATSRELAGSGADTQYF; DNA: TGTGCCACCAGCAGAGAACTAGCGGGCTCGGGGGCAGATACGCAGTATTTT
J: TRBJ1-1; D: NA; V: TRBV6-1; size: NA; CDR3: CASSVRGTHTEAFF; DNA: TGTGCCAGCAGTGTTCGCGGGACACACACTGAAGCTTTCTTT
J: TRBJ2-3; D: TRBD1; V: TRBV6-1; size: many; CDR3: CASSGAGTGTDTQYF; DNA: TGTGCCAGCAGTGGAGCCGGGACAGGCACAGATACGCAGTATTTT
J: TRBJ1-6; D: TRBD1; V: TRBV20-1; size: NA; CDR3: CSAKTGGNSPLHF; DNA: TGCAGTGCTAAAACAGGGGGAAATTCACCCCTCCACTTT
J: TRBJ2-5; D: NA; V: TRBV20-1; size: many; CDR3: CSARGYPGGVETQYF; DNA: TGCAGTGCTAGAGGATATCCTGGAGGGGTTGAGACCCAGTACTTC
J: TRBJ2-1; D: NA; V: TRBV19; size: NA; CDR3: CASPYRRHSSYNEQFF; DNA: TGTGCCAGCCCTTATAGAAGACACAGCTCCTACAATGAGCAGTTCTTC
J: TRBJ1-3; D: NA; V: TRBV2; size: NA; CDR3: CASSEVTAGNTIYF; DNA: TGTGCCAGCAGTGAAGTGACGGCTGGAAACACCATATATTTT
J: TRBJ2-1; D: TRBD2; V: TRBV30; size: many; CDR3: CAWRGLAGYNEQFF; DNA: TGTGCCTGGAGGGGACTAGCGGGCTACAATGAGCAGTTCTTC
J: TRBJ1-5; D: TRBD1; V: TRBV6-1; size: few; CDR3: CATQSLDRGVGQPQHF; DNA: TGTGCCACACAGAGTCTAGACAGGGGAGTTGGTCAGCCCCAGCATTTT
J: TRBJ2-7; D: NA; V: TRBV20-1; size: few; CDR3: CSARDRSSTTFSYEQYF; DNA: TGCAGTGCTAGAGATCGTAGCAGCACGACATTCTCCTACGAGCAGTACTTC
J: TRBJ1-1; D: NA; V: TRBV18; size: many; CDR3: CASSPFPNTEAFF; DNA: TGTGCCAGCTCACCATTCCCGAACACTGAAGCTTTCTTT
J: TRBJ1-2; D: NA; V: TRBV7-3; size: NA; CDR3: CASSSRGGDGYTF; DNA: TGTGCCAGCAGCTCCCGGGGGGGGGACGGCTACACCTTC
J: TRBJ2-1; D: NA; V: TRBV3-1; size: many; CDR3: CASIGGAPYNEQFF; DNA: TGTGCCAGCATTGGGGGCGCCCCCTACAATGAGCAGTTCTTC
J: TRBJ2-7; D: NA; V: TRBV2; size: NA; CDR3: CASRGGGDTYEQYF; DNA: TGTGCCAGCAGGGGGGGCGGAGATACCTATGAGCAGTACTTC
J: TRBJ2-1; D: TRBD2; V: TRBV5-1; size: many; CDR3: CASSLTAGLAGGSYNEQFF; DNA: TGCGCCAGCAGCTTGACGGCGGGGCTAGCGGGAGGGTCCTACAATGAGCAGTTCTTC
J: TRBJ1-1; D: NA; V: TRBV13; size: many; CDR3: CASSLGSNTEAFF; DNA: TGCGCCAGCAGCTTGGGTTCGAACACTGAAGCTTTCTTT
J: TRBJ2-7; D: TRBD2; V: TRBV3-1; size: many; CDR3: CASSPAGGAYEQYF; DNA: TGTGCCAGCAGCCCCGCGGGGGGGGCCTACGAGCAGTACTTC
J: TRBJ2-3; D: TRBD2; V: TRBV19; size: few; CDR3: CASRGVRTRTDTQYF; DNA: TGTGCCAGTAGGGGCGTGAGGACTAGGACAGATACGCAGTATTTT
J: TRBJ2-1; D: NA; V: TRBV6-1; size: few; CDR3: CASAQGGGGSEQFF; DNA: TGTGCCAGCGCACAAGGCGGGGGCGGGAGTGAGCAGTTCTTC
J: TRBJ1-5; D: NA; V: TRBV5-4; size: NA; CDR3: CASSFNGGGQPQHF; DNA: TGTGCCAGCAGCTTCAACGGGGGGGGTCAGCCCCAGCATTTT
J: TRBJ2-1; D: NA; V: TRBV10-1; size: few; CDR3: CASSEIQGPYNEQFF; DNA: TGCGCCAGCAGTGAGATACAGGGACCCTACAATGAGCAGTTCTTC
J: TRBJ1-5; D: TRBD1; V: TRBV6-1; size: few; CDR3: CASTQDRGEQPQHF; DNA: TGTGCCAGCACCCAAGACAGGGGTGAGCAGCCCCAGCATTTT
J: TRBJ2-7; D: NA; V: TRBV20-1; size: many; CDR3: CSATRRDTSSYEQYF; DNA: TGCAGTGCTACGCGCCGGGACACCAGCTCCTACGAGCAGTACTTC
J: TRBJ1-2; D: NA; V: TRBV2; size: many; CDR3: CASSENGRNYGYTF; DNA: TGTGCCAGCAGTGAAAACGGCAGAAACTATGGCTACACCTTC
J: TRBJ1-5; D: NA; V: TRBV29-1; size: few; CDR3: CSVEVGPICGPGGYQPQHF; DNA: TGCAGCGTTGAAGTGGGGCCCATTTGCGGTCCCGGAGGTTATCAGCCCCAGCATTTT
J: TRBJ2-7; D: NA; V: TRBV4-1; size: NA; CDR3: CASSRRGEDEQYF; DNA: TGCGCCAGCAGCCGAAGGGGGGAGGACGAGCAGTACTTC
J: TRBJ1-1; D: NA; V: TRBV18; size: many; CDR3: CASSPVERGRSTEAFF; DNA: TGTGCCAGCTCACCTGTTGAAAGGGGTCGGAGCACTGAAGCTTTCTTT
J: TRBJ2-1; D: TRBD2; V: TRBV5-1; size: many; CDR3: CASIPASGKYNEQFF; DNA: TGCGCCAGCATCCCCGCTAGCGGGAAATACAATGAGCAGTTCTTC
J: TRBJ1-1; D: NA; V: TRBV29-1; size: NA; CDR3: CSVGRGTGGTEAFF; DNA: TGCAGCGTTGGCCGGGGAACAGGCGGCACTGAAGCTTTCTTT